This TCR beta chain originates from a study of low-dose radiotherapy and immunotherapy resistance in tumors. Overall study: Intravenous ipilimumab 1 mg/kg every six weeks was given with nivolumab 240 mg every two weeks.

Both TCRalpha and TCRbeta chains were reverse transcribed with V-gene-specific primers. A roughly 22-cycle PCR with a constant-region primer and V-primer adapter amplified TCRs. Amplification (by in vitro transcription) was performed on isolated mRNA. TCRdb itself ran the reads through MiXCR, one entry per CDR3 protein. Here the sample spans about 12,000 distinct CDR3 sequences, 76% being singletons. Advanced solid tumors lacking tumor-infiltrating lymphocytes were present in eligible patients. This receptor was taken from a human donor with advanced metastatic prostate, ovarian, gallbladder or colorectal cancer (not recorded which). This table probably holds off-target reads from a library built for another chain.

Written as DNA, the CDR3 is TGTGCCAGCAGCTTCTCTACGGGACCCACCGGGGAGCTGTTTTTT. Its protein product is CASSFSTGPTGELFF. The gene calls are TRBV11-3 and TRBJ2-2; D possibly uses TRBD1 or TRBD2 (5 bases each). There are 15 residues in the CDR3. V was trimmed by 3 bases and J by 4 bases, leaving 12 bases between them. The germline V gene has CDR1 SGHNT and CDR2 YENEEA.